Listed below are T cell receptor beta chains from one sample, sequenced in a study of regulatory T cells in long-lasting Graves disease. TCRdb analysed the multiplex PCR reads with MiXCR anew, one entry per CDR3 protein. The table has approximately 350,000 distinct CDR3 sequences, 16% seen once; the top ten hold roughly 27%. A further study also used this sample, focusing on T cells in Graves' hyperthyroidism and ophthalmopathy.

Sequenced here: peripheral blood mononuclear cells (PBMCs), sampled at new diagnosis, from a patient treated with antithyroid drugs. Receptors originate from a middle-aged man with Graves disease. The conserved cysteine and the conserved F or W are not part of the CDR3 here.

V gene | CDR3 protein
TRBV11-2 | ASSLIGLKSSYEQY
TRBV7-9 | ASSSRLGITDTQY
TRBV11-1 | ASSSDFGEKLF
TRBV24-1 | ATSDSRGPQH
TRBV25-1 | ASSDAARSGTDTQY
TRBV5-1 | ASSLLDLETQY
TRBV18 | ASSPFVDNEQF
TRBV12-3/TRBV12-4 | ATSAGGFSDTQY
TRBV4-2 | ASSQTGATATNEKLF
TRBV29-1 | SVVRGAGAYYNEQF
TRBV28 | ASSLSRVINTEAF
TRBV7-2 | ASSLGAGMNTEAF
TRBV28 | ASSRLVLWRLATDTQY
TRBV19 | ASRQGQYNEQF
TRBV6-2/TRBV6-3 | ASSGQGDHEQF
TRBV7-2 | ASSPLSTPPEEKLF
TRBV4-2 | ASSPRLRQDSNQPQH
TRBV7-4 | ASSQTRDQPQH
TRBV28 | ASSSPGAVGYT
TRBV6-2/TRBV6-3 | ASSYFGQDNEQF
TRBV30 | AWSVFSGNTIY
TRBV7-9 | ASSPFADRQVSYEQY